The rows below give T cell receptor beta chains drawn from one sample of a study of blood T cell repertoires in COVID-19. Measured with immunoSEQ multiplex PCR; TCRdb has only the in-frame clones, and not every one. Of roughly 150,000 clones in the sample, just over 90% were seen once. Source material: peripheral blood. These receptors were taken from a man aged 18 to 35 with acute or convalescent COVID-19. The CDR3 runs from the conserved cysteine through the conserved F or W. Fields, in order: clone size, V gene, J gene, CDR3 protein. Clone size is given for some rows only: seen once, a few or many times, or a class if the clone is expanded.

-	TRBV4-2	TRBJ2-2	CASSQDPGVVSGELFF
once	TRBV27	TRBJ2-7	CASSFRQRGEQYF
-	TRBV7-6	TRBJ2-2	CASSLGLAGGYTGELFF
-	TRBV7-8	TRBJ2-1	CASSRLAGSSYNEQFF
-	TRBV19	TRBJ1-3	CASSMWAEGNTIYF
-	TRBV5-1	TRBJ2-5	CASSLEGVKETQYF
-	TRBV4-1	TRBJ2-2	CASSREGQGGVDTGELFF
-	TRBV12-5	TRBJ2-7	CASGPPGSYEQYF
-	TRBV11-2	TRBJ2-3	CASSLGLGGTDTQYF
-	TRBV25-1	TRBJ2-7	CASSVRGEQYF
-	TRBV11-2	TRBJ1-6	CASSLAAGQGANSPLHF
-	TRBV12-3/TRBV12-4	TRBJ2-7	CASRSGQTYEQYF
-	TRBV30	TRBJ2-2	CAGRTGAGELFF
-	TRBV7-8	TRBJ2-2	CASSLFRTDNTGELFF
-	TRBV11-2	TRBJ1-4	CASSLSEGGLSEKLFF
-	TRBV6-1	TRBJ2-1	CASSDVGGDGPYNEQFF
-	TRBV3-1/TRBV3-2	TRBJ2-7	CASSQETGYEQYF
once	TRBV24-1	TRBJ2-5	CATSDASGLGKTQYF
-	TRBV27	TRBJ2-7	CASSDSGDGSYEQYF
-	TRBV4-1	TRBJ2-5	CASSQLSGTAQETQYF
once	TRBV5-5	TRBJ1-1	CASSPRTGNTEAFF
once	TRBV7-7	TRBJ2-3	CASSLETSGRLYF
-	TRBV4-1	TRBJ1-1	CASSQDGTDTEAFF
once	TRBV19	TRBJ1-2	CASSKGRDGLRIYGYTF
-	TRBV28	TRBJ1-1	CASSHFDREEAFF
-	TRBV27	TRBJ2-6	CASSFSGSGANVLTF
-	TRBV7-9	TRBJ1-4	CASRPDRNEKLFF
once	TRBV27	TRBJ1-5	CASSLVPGNQPQHF
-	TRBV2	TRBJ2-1	CASSEIGGSYNEQFF
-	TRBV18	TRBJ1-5	CASSPEGDSNQPQHF
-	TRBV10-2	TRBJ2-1	CASSGGASYNEQFF
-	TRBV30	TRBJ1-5	CAWSVGGVGQPQHF
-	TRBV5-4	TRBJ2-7	CASSNRLAGGYEQYF
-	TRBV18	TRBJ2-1	CASSPQIAGDNEQFF
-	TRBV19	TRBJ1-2	CASRIEQGAHPGYTF
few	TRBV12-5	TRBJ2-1	CASGLVHGTSDNEQFF
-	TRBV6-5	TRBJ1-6	CASNPGVDNSPLHF
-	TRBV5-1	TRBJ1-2	CASSLGRQGVANYGYTF
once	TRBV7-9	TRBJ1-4	CASSLGQGEKLFF
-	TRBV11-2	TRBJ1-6	CASSLDGARNSPLHF